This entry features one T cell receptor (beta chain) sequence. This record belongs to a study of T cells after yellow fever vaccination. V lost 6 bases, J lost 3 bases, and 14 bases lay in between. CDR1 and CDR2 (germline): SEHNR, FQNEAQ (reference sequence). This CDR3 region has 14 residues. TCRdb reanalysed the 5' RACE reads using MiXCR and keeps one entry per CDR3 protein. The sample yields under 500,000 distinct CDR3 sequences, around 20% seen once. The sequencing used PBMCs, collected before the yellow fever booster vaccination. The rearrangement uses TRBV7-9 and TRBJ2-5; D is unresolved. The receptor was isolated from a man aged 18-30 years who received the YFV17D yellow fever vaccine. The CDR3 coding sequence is TGTGCCAGCAGACAACCGACTGGAAAAGAGACCCAGTACTTC. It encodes CASRQPTGKETQYF.